The subject of this entry is one T cell receptor (beta chain). The antigen remains unidentified. Patients who had autoimmune disease history or got systemic immunosuppression were left out. The data are from a study of OX40 agonist ivuxolimab in advanced cancers. In the study overall: Eligibility admitted prior anti-PD-1, anti-PD-L1 or anti-CTLA-4 therapy; approximately 40% had some.

Study-wide points: Expanded peripheral T cells had an undetermined antigen specificity.

The table came from immunoSEQ multiplex PCR; TCRdb's copy has only in-frame clones and leaves some out. Of roughly 110,000 clones in the sample, approximately 90% were seen once. Between the trimmed V and J ends, which lost 5 bases and 7 bases, there was a span of 21 bases. The CDR3 has 15 residues. Germline CDR1 and CDR2: MDHEN and SYDVKM. The receptor's source is an adult with an advanced solid tumor such as melanoma, head and neck, liver or kidney cancer. V and J are TRBV28 and TRBJ2-7; perhaps TRBD2 as D (6 bases). This sample comprised CD4+ or CD8+ T cells sorted from blood, obtained in a trial of the OX40 agonist ivuxolimab. The CDR3, as DNA: TGTGCCAGCAGTGTACGGACTATCTCTCTAGGGGAGCAGTACTTC. Amino acids: CASSVRTISLGEQYF.